Shown below are 13 T cell receptor beta chains from a single sample sequenced in a study of molecular identifiers for immune sequencing clone quantification. TCRdb redid the calling of the PCR reads with MiXCR, one entry per CDR3 protein. The sample includes hundreds of thousands of distinct CDR3 sequences, over 25% of them seen just once. Sequencing was done on a sample of naive CD8+ T cells from blood, with Jurkat cell RNA spiked in. Subset defined: FACS-sorted CD8+CD4-CCR7+CD45RA+ naive T cells. The receptor set was obtained from a human donor in good health. Some libraries in this study had Jurkat cell RNA spiked in.

The chain employs TRBV6-2 or TRBV6-3 and TRBJ1-2; D ambiguous. Germline-derived CDR1 and CDR2 are MNHEY and SVGEGT. The CDR3 sequence is 11 residues long. The ends were cut back, 3 bases at V and 9 bases at J, with 8 bases in the middle. CDR3 sequence: CASSYGPSYTF. In DNA, the CDR3 is TGTGCCAGCAGTTATGGACCTAGCTACACCTTC.

The J gene is TRBJ2-1, the V gene TRBV2; 12 positions agree with TRBD2. V was clipped by 3 bases and J by 15 bases; unmatched bases: 9. This CDR3 is built from 14 residues. CDR1 is SNHLY and CDR2 is FYNNEI in the germline V gene. DNA for the CDR3: TGTGCCAGCAGTGATTGGCTAGCGGGGGGGCTGCCGTTCTTC. Amino acid sequence: CASSDWLAGGLPFF. The whole variable domain, remainder taken from reference TRBV2 and TRBJ2-1, is EPEVTQTPSHQVTQMGQEVILRCVPISNHLYFYWYRQILGQKVEFLVSFYNNEISEKSEIFDDQFSVERPDGSNFTLKIRSTKLEDSAMYFCASSDWLAGGLPFFGPGTRLTVL.

Many counts were recorded for this clonotype. V usage is TRBV7-9 and J usage is TRBJ2-7; 8 nucleotides line up with TRBD2. With 5 bases clipped from V and 4 bases from J, the junction kept 7 bases outside the gene matches. Germline V gives CDR1 SEHNR, CDR2 FQNEAQ (reference sequence). The length of the CDR3 is 14 residues. The CDR3 loop reads CASSKPGLGYEQYF. The CDR3 nucleotides are TGTGCCAGCAGCAAACCGGGACTAGGGTACGAGCAGTACTTC. Based on the CDR3 plus reference TRBV7-9 and TRBJ2-7, the full variable domain is DTGVSQNPRHKITKRGQNVTFRCDPISEHNRLYWYRQTLGQGPEFLTYFQNEAQLEKSRLLSDRFSAERPKGSFSTLEIQRTEQGDSAMYLCASSKPGLGYEQYFGPGTRLTVT.

This clonotype was found many times. The CDR3: CASSQDYPSGGSSTDTQYF. In DNA, the CDR3 is TGCGCCAGCAGCCAAGATTATCCTAGCGGGGGCTCTAGCACAGATACGCAGTATTTT. This sequence joins TRBV4-3 and TRBJ2-3; 10 bases fit TRBD2. V dropped 0 bases and J dropped 0; count of bases not matched to a gene: 9. The CDR3 sequence is 19 residues long. The germline gives CDR1 LGHNA, CDR2 YSLEER.

This clonotype was detected only a few times. The V call is TRBV11-2, the J call TRBJ2-2; no definite D call. CDR3 length: 15 residues. Per germline, CDR1 SGHAT and CDR2 FQNNGV. V lost 1 base and J lost 4, with 10 bases in between. CDR3 in DNA: TGTGCCAGCAGCTTAGCGGCAATAGGCACCGGGGAGCTGTTTTTT. Translating it yields CASSLAAIGTGELFF.

This clonotype was seen many times. The chain employs TRBV4-1 and TRBJ2-3; D call uncertain. V gave up 1 base and J gave up 5 bases, with 13 bases separating them. Germline V gives CDR1 MGHRA, CDR2 YSYEKL. CDR3 size: 15 residues. The CDR3: CASSQVWVGEDTQYF. Written as DNA, the CDR3 is TGCGCCAGCAGCCAAGTTTGGGTTGGTGAAGATACGCAGTATTTT.

This clonotype has only a few counts. The V and J genes are TRBV4-3 and TRBJ2-7; the D gene is possibly TRBD1 (6 bases). Trimming cost V 0 bases and J 2 bases, with 11 bases left between them. Germline V gene sequence: CDR1 LGHNA, CDR2 YSLEER. This CDR3 region has 15 residues. Here the CDR3 reads CASSQDRGLTYEQYF. The CDR3 DNA reads as TGCGCCAGCAGCCAAGACAGGGGTTTAACCTACGAGCAGTACTTC.

The chain carries TRBV12-3 or TRBV12-4 and TRBJ2-3, with 9 bases identical to TRBD2. V dropped 1 base and J dropped 1; count of bases not matched to a gene: 3. This CDR3 spans 16 amino acids. The CDR3 here is CASSLGSGGGTDTQYF. In DNA, the CDR3 is TGTGCCAGCAGTTTAGGTAGCGGGGGTGGCACAGATACGCAGTATTTT.

In DNA form, the CDR3 reads TGTGCCAGCAGCAAACAGAACGAGGGGACCGGGGAGCTGTTTTTT. The encoded protein is CASSKQNEGTGELFF. The chain carries TRBV5-6 and TRBJ2-2, with D possibly called TRBD1 or TRBD2 (5 bases each). The length of the CDR3 is 15 residues. Trimming took 4 bases from V and 5 from J, leaving 15 bases between them. Per the germline V gene, CDR1 is SGHDT and CDR2 is YYEEEE.

This chain uses TRBV6-1 with TRBJ2-7; D is perhaps TRBD1 or TRBD2 (5 bases each). The CDR3 is 15 amino acids. Germline CDR1 reads MNHNS; CDR2 reads SASEGT. Trimming left V 7 bases short and J 5 bases short, with 21 bases between. The CDR3 loop is CASIVFSGTVDEQYF. The DNA of the CDR3 is TGTGCCAGCATTGTCTTTTCCGGGACCGTGGACGAGCAGTACTTC.

For this clonotype: A much larger clone is a single base away; this may be a read error. The chain links TRBV11-2 to TRBJ2-4; no clear D gene. Germline V CDR1 and CDR2: SGHAT, FQNNGV. This CDR3 has 13 residues. V lost 4 bases and J 6 bases, leaving 10 bases between the germline ends. The CDR3 DNA reads TGTGCCAGCAGCTACTACTCAGGAAACATTCAGTACTTC. Protein product: CASSYYSGNIQYF.

This chain connects TRBV12-3 or TRBV12-4 to TRBJ2-3; TRBD2 matches 9 bases. The CDR3 has 17 residues. The trim removed 7 bases at V and 5 bases at J, leaving 16 bases unmatched. The CDR3 sequence: CASKFWGASGVGDTQYF. CDR3 nucleotides: TGTGCCAGCAAATTCTGGGGGGCTAGCGGGGTTGGAGATACGCAGTATTTT.

In this sample, this clonotype turned up a few times. The chain couples TRBV27 to TRBJ1-1, with a weak D call TRBD1 (5 bases). Trimming removed 5 bases from V and 6 bases from J, with 16 bases in between. Germline V lookup: CDR1 MNHEY, CDR2 SMNVEV (reference sequence). This CDR3 has 14 amino acids. CDR3 protein: CASSLTPGDPEAFF. CDR3 coding DNA: TGTGCCAGCAGTCTCACCCCCGGGGACCCTGAAGCTTTCTTT.